The rows below give T cell receptor beta chains drawn from one sample of a study of cytomegalovirus exposure and HLA in healthy donors. The table came from immunoSEQ multiplex PCR; TCRdb's copy has only in-frame clones and leaves some out. The table shows roughly 100,000 clones, with 70% to 75% occurring only once. Sequencing was carried out using PBMCs. Receptors were obtained from a man aged 40-50 years in good health and CMV-seronegative. The CDR3 runs from the conserved cysteine through the conserved F or W. Fields, in order: CDR3 protein, CDR3 DNA, clone size, J gene, D gene, V gene. A D gene is named only where the DNA matches it firmly. Clone size is given for some rows only: seen once, a few or many times, or a class if the clone is expanded.

CSVELPGPYSNQPQHF	TGCAGCGTTGAACTTCCAGGCCCCTATAGCAATCAGCCCCAGCATTTT	NA	TRBJ1-5	NA	TRBV29-1
CASSEALQGNYGYTF	TGTGCCAGCAGTGAGGCGTTACAGGGAAACTATGGCTACACCTTC	NA	TRBJ1-2	NA	TRBV25-1
CASSRQGLNHGYTF	TGTGCCAGCAGCCGACAGGGTTTGAATCATGGCTACACCTTC	NA	TRBJ1-2	TRBD1	TRBV7-9
CASSQDLGPISGYTF	TGCGCCAGCAGCCAAGATCTGGGCCCCATATCTGGCTACACCTTC	few	TRBJ1-2	NA	TRBV4-3
CASSLVLAGEYEQFF	TGTGCCAGCAGCTTAGTTCTAGCGGGAGAGTATGAGCAGTTCTTC	NA	TRBJ2-1	TRBD2	TRBV7-9
CASSLAGAAMNTEAFF	TGTGCCAGCAGCTTAGCGGGGGCGGCCATGAACACTGAAGCTTTCTTT	NA	TRBJ1-1	NA	TRBV7-6
CASSLTASGANVLTF	TGTGCCAGCAGCTTAACAGCGTCTGGGGCCAACGTCCTGACTTTC	few	TRBJ2-6	NA	TRBV7-3
CASRYRRQASNEKLFF	TGTGCCAGCAGGTACAGACGACAGGCAAGCAATGAAAAACTGTTTTTT	NA	TRBJ1-4	NA	TRBV27
CASSSPTGAYGYTF	TGTGCCAGCAGTTCACCCACAGGGGCCTATGGCTACACCTTC	few	TRBJ1-2	TRBD1	TRBV28
CASSHRDLGQLNTEAFF	TGTGCCAGCAGCCACAGAGATTTGGGACAGCTTAACACTGAAGCTTTCTTT	NA	TRBJ1-1	TRBD1	TRBV7-6
CASTGGSSYEQYF	TGTGCCAGCACCGGGGGGAGCTCCTACGAGCAGTACTTC	NA	TRBJ2-7	TRBD2	TRBV27
CASSAGGGLSSYNEQFF	TGTGCCAGCAGTGCGGGCGGGGGCCTCAGCTCCTACAATGAGCAGTTCTTC	NA	TRBJ2-1	NA	TRBV6-4